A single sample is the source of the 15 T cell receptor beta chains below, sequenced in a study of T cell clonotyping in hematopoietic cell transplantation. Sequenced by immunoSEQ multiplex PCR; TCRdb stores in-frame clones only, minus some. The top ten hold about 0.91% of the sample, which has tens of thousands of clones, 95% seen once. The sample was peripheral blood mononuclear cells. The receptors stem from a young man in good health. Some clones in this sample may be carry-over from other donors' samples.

CDR3 protein: CASSEDRGREQYF. In nucleotides, the CDR3 is TGTGCCAGCAGCGAGGACAGGGGTCGCGAGCAGTACTTC. The V gene is TRBV7-9, the J gene TRBJ2-7; 9 bases map to TRBD1. This CDR3 region has 13 residues. The ends lost 5 bases at V and 6 bases at J; junction bases unmatched: 5. Germline values: CDR1 SEHNR, CDR2 FQNEAQ (reference sequence).

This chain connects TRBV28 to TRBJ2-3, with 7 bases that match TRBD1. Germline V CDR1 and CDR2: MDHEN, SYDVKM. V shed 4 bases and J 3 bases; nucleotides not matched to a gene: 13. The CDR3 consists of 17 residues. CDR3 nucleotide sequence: TGTGCCAGCAGTTCCAGTCAGAGGGGGCAGAGGACAGATACGCAGTATTTT. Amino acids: CASSSSQRGQRTDTQYF.

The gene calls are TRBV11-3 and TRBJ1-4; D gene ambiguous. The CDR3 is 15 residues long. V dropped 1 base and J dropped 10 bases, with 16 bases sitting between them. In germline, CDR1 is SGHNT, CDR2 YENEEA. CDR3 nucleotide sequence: TGTGCCAGCAGCTTAGGGATTCAACGTGGTGGAAAACTGTTTTTT. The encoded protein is CASSLGIQRGGKLFF.

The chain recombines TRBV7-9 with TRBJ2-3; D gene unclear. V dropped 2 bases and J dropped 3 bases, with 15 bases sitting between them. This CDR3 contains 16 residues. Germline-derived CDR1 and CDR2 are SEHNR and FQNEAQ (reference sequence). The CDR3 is CASSLSSVGATDTQYF. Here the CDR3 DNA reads TGTGCCAGCAGCTTATCAAGCGTTGGTGCGACAGATACGCAGTATTTT.

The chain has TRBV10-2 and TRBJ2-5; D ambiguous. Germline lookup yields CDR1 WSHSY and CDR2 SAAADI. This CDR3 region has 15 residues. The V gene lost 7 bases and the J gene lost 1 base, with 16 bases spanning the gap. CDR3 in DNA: TGCGCCAGCACTATGGCAGGTGAACCCCAAGAGACCCAGTACTTC. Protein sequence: CASTMAGEPQETQYF.

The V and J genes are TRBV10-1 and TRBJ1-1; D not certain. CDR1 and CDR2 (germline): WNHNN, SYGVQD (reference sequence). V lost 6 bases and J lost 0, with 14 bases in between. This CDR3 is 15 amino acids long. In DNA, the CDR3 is TGCGCCAGCAGCTTCAGGAGCCAAATGAACACTGAAGCTTTCTTT. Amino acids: CASSFRSQMNTEAFF.

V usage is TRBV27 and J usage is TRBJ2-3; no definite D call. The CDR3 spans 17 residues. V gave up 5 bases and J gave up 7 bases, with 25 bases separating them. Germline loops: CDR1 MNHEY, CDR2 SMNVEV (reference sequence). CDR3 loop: CASSPRLDMFQQNTQYF. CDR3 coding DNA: TGTGCCAGCAGTCCGCGACTCGACATGTTCCAACAAAATACGCAGTATTTT.

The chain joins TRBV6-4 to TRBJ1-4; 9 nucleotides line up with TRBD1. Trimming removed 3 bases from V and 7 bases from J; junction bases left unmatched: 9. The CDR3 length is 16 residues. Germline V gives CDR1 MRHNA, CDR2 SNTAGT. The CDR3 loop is CASSEGSGQGFEKLFF. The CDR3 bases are TGTGCCAGCAGTGAAGGCTCGGGACAGGGATTTGAAAAACTGTTTTTT.

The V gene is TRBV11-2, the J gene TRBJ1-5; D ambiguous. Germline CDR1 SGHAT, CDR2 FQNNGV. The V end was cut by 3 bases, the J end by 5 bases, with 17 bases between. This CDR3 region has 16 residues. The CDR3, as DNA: TGTGCCAGCAGCTTTACAAGGTGGCCCCAGGATCAGCCCCAGCATTTT. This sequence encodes CASSFTRWPQDQPQHF.

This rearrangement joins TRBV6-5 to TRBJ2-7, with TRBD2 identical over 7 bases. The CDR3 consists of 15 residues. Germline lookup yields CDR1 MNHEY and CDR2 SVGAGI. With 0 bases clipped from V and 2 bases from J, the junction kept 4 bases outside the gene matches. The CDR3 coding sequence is TGTGCCAGCAGTTACTCTTGGGGGGGAGCCTACGAGCAGTACTTC. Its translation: CASSYSWGGAYEQYF.

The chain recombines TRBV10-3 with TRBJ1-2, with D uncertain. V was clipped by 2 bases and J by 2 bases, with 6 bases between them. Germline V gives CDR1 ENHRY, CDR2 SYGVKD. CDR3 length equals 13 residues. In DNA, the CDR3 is TGTGCCATCAGTGAGGCCGGGAACTATGGCTACACCTTC. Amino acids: CAISEAGNYGYTF.

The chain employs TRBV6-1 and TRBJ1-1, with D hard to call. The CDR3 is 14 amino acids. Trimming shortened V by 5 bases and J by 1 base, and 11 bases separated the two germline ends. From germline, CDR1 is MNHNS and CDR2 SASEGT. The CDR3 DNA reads TGTGCCAGCAGTCCGGTCCGCGGGAACACTGAAGCTTTCTTT. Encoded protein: CASSPVRGNTEAFF.

The CDR3 DNA reads as TGTGCCAGCAGCCCAGGAGGGGGGCATGAGACCCAGTACTTC. Its protein product is CASSPGGGHETQYF. The chain couples TRBV7-3 to TRBJ2-5; D may correspond to TRBD1 or TRBD2 (6 bases each). Germline V gene lookup returns CDR1 SGHTA and CDR2 FQGTGA. The V gene lost 5 bases and the J gene lost 5 bases, with 15 bases spanning the gap. This CDR3 contains 14 residues.

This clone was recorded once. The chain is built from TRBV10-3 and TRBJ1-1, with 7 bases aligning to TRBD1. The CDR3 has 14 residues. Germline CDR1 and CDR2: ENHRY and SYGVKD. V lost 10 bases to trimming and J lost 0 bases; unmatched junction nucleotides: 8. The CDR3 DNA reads TGTGCCACCGCCAACAGGGGAATGAACACTGAAGCTTTCTTT. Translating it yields CATANRGMNTEAFF.

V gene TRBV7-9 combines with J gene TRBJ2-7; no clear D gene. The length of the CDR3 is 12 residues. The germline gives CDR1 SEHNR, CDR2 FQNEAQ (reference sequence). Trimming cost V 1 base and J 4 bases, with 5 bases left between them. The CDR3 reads CASSLVRYEQYF. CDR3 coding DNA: TGTGCCAGCAGCTTAGTGCGGTACGAGCAGTACTTC.